The next 13 T cell receptor beta chains were all read from a single sample in a study of T cells after yellow fever vaccination. TCRdb processed the 5' RACE reads anew with MiXCR; each CDR3 protein has one entry. The data show about 68,000 distinct CDR3 sequences, just over 6.5% seen once. The material was CD8+ T cells sorted from PBMCs, obtained roughly 46 days after the first yellow fever vaccination. These receptors were collected from a man between 18 and 29 years old who received the YFV17D yellow fever vaccine.

The sample holds many counts of this clonotype. The CDR3 region has the DNA TGTGCCAGCAGCTTCGGGACACGGCCTACCAACGAGCAGTACTTC. Translated, it gives CASSFGTRPTNEQYF. V and J are TRBV7-6 and TRBJ2-7, with D perhaps TRBD1 (6 bases). V lost 3 bases, J lost 5 bases, and 17 bases lay in between. In germline, CDR1 is SGHVS, CDR2 FNYEAQ. This CDR3 spans 15 amino acids.

The rearrangement uses TRBV5-4 and TRBJ1-2, with a possible D match to TRBD1 (6 bases). V was trimmed by 4 bases and J by 11 bases, leaving 12 bases between them. CDR3 length equals 11 residues. From germline, CDR1 is SGHNT and CDR2 YYREEE (reference sequence). In DNA form, the CDR3 reads TGTGCCAGCAGCCTAACAGGGATTTACACCTTC. It encodes CASSLTGIYTF.

This clonotype appeared a few times. The rearrangement links TRBV27 to TRBJ1-1, with D hard to call. There are 17 residues in the CDR3. Germline values: CDR1 MNHEY, CDR2 SMNVEV (reference sequence). Between the trimmed V and J ends, which lost 2 bases and 2 bases, there was a span of 18 bases. The CDR3 is CASSLSLVQTINTEAFF. The CDR3 bases are TGTGCCAGCAGTTTAAGTCTTGTACAGACGATTAACACTGAAGCTTTCTTT.

This clonotype has just a few counts. J is TRBJ2-7 and V is TRBV30; unclear D gene. Germline V gives CDR1 GTSNPN, CDR2 SVGIG (reference sequence). V was cut by 2 bases and J by 5 bases, with 16 bases left in between. The CDR3 is 14 residues long. The CDR3 here is CAWSKTLARDEQYF. As DNA, the CDR3 is TGTGCCTGGAGTAAGACCTTAGCCCGGGACGAGCAGTACTTC.

The J gene is TRBJ1-4, the V gene TRBV15; 8 bases agree with TRBD1. This CDR3 is 15 amino acids long. Germline trimming cut 6 bases from V and 5 bases from J; bases unmatched to any gene: 8. Germline V gives CDR1 LNHNV, CDR2 YYDKDF (reference sequence). The CDR3 DNA reads as TGTGCCACCAGTCCTCGGGACAGGAAGAATGAAAAACTGTTTTTT. Amino acid sequence: CATSPRDRKNEKLFF.

This clonotype has just a few counts. The chain links TRBV7-9 to TRBJ2-3; D may be TRBD1 or TRBD2 (5 bases each). V lost 6 bases and J lost 3, with 16 bases in between. The CDR3 is 15 amino acids. CDR1 and CDR2 from the germline V gene are SEHNR and FQNEAQ (reference sequence). In DNA form, the CDR3 reads TGTGCCAGCAGGCTTAGAGGGGAAGGGACAGATACGCAGTATTTT. As protein: CASRLRGEGTDTQYF.

This clonotype was seen more than once but under ten times. V gene TRBV7-9 combines with J gene TRBJ1-2; 9 bases agree with TRBD1. Germline loops: CDR1 SEHNR, CDR2 FQNEAQ (reference sequence). Unmatched junction bases numbered 6, after V lost 4 bases and J lost 0 bases. This CDR3 has 16 residues. This chain's CDR3 is CASSSGQGYPNYGYTF. CDR3 nucleotide sequence: TGTGCCAGCAGCTCGGGACAGGGCTACCCTAACTATGGCTACACCTTC.

The gene calls are TRBV7-6 and TRBJ2-2, with 7 nucleotides matching TRBD1. Germline trimming cut 5 bases from V and 6 bases from J; bases unmatched to any gene: 9. CDR1 is SGHVS, CDR2 FNYEAQ, per germline. This CDR3 has 15 residues. The CDR3, as DNA: TGTGCCAGCAGCCTGGGACAGCTAAAGGCCGGGGAGCTGTTTTTT. This encodes CASSLGQLKAGELFF.

The rearrangement links TRBV6-1 to TRBJ1-4, with D perhaps matching TRBD1 (6 bases). V was clipped by 4 bases and J by 4 bases, with 13 bases between them. Germline V CDR1 and CDR2: MNHNS, SASEGT. The CDR3 runs 15 residues. CDR3 DNA: TGTGCCAGCAGTGCCTACAGGGTTGATAATGAAAAACTGTTTTTT. Encoded protein: CASSAYRVDNEKLFF.

In DNA form, the CDR3 reads TGTGCCAGCAGCTTAGGGGCTAGCTCCTACGAGCAGTACTTC. As protein: CASSLGASSYEQYF. The genes are TRBV7-9 and TRBJ2-7; D gene uncertain. CDR3 size: 14 residues. V lost 1 base, J lost 0 bases, and 7 bases lay in between. Germline CDR1 is SEHNR and CDR2 is FQNEAQ (reference sequence). Drawing the rest from reference TRBV7-9 and TRBJ2-7, the complete variable domain is DTGVSQNPRHKITKRGQNVTFRCDPISEHNRLYWYRQTLGQGPEFLTYFQNEAQLEKSRLLSDRFSAERPKGSFSTLEIQRTEQGDSAMYLCASSLGASSYEQYFGPGTRLTVT.

About this clonotype itself: A much larger clone differs by one base, so this may be a read error. This chain links TRBV30 with TRBJ2-5, with 12 bases that match TRBD1. The CDR3 sequence is 13 residues long. Germline V gene data show CDR1 as GTSNPN and CDR2 as SVGIG (reference sequence). The V gene end was trimmed by 6 bases and the J gene end by 5 bases; junction bases not matched to a gene: 4. CDR3 DNA sequence: TGTGCCTGTGGGACAGGGGGCAGGGAGACCCAGTACTTC. It encodes CACGTGGRETQYF.

This clonotype was counted ten times or more. This chain connects TRBV7-9 to TRBJ1-1, with a tentative D call TRBD1 (6 bases). Germline assignment: CDR1 SEHNR and CDR2 FQNEAQ (reference sequence). V was trimmed by 3 bases and J by 3 bases, leaving 14 bases between them. The CDR3 contains 15 residues. The CDR3 sequence is CASSFLLTGYTEAFF. The CDR3 bases are TGTGCCAGCAGCTTCCTCCTGACAGGATACACTGAAGCTTTCTTT.

This clonotype is deemed medium-sized (0.01 to 0.1%). This chain uses TRBV11-2 with TRBJ2-2; 10 bases fit TRBD2. Unmatched junction bases numbered 7, after V lost 8 bases and J lost 4 bases. Germline-derived CDR1 and CDR2 are SGHAT and FQNNGV. The CDR3 consists of 15 residues. The CDR3 protein is CASWGGLALTGELFF. The CDR3 coding sequence is TGTGCCAGCTGGGGGGGACTAGCGCTCACCGGGGAGCTGTTTTTT.